This T cell receptor beta chain was sequenced in a study of blood T cells in healthy people across ages. The overall study: Template switching caught about one barcoded beta molecule for each two T cells. General observations from the study: Naive and antigen-experienced cells could not be conclusively compared, given unsorted PBMCs. Age brought a roughly linear fall in TCR beta diversity measured per million T cells.

Germline CDR1 is DFQATT and CDR2 is SNEGSKA (reference sequence). Trimming left V 5 bases short and J 2 bases short, with 15 bases between. The CDR3 spans 14 residues. The authors ran a second PCR of about 6 to 11 cycles using a sample-barcoded 5' primer and a J-beta primer mix. One entry per CDR3 protein results from TCRdb running MiXCR on the 5' RACE reads. The sample includes 700,000 to 900,000 distinct CDR3 sequences, roughly 25% of them seen just once. This clonotype was seen a few times. Its antigen is still unknown. The same data also contributed to another study, on T cells of mothers and their children.

Source material: blood. V gene TRBV20-1 combines with J gene TRBJ2-5, with D perhaps TRBD2 (5 bases). The receptor comes from a boy aged 10-17 years in good health. CDR3 residues: CSAGVPGKQETQYF. CDR3 sequence (DNA): TGCAGTGCTGGAGTGCCGGGGAAACAAGAGACCCAGTACTTC.